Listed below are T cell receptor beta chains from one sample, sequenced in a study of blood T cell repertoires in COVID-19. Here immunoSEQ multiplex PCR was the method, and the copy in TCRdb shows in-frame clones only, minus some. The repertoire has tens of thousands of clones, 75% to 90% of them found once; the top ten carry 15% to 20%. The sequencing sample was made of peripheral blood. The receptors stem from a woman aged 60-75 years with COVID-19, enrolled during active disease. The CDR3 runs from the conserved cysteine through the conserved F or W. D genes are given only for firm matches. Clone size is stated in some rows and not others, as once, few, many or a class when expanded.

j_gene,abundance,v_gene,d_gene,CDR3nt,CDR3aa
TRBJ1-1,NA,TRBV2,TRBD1,TGTGCCAGCATCCCAGACAGGGGATACACTGAAGCTTTCTTT,CASIPDRGYTEAFF
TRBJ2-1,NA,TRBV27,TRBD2,TGTGCCAGCACCAGACTAGCGGGAGGATCCTCCTACAATGAGCAGTTCTTC,CASTRLAGGSSYNEQFF
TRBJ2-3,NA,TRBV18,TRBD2,TGTGCCAGCTTAGCGGGTCCTGCAGATACGCAGTATTTT,CASLAGPADTQYF
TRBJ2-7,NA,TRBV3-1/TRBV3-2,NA,TGTGCCAGCAGCCAAGGACTCCCCAACTACGAGCAGTACTTC,CASSQGLPNYEQYF
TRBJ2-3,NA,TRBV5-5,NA,TGTGCCAGCAGCTTGGACTGGGGGGATGCAGATACGCAGTATTTT,CASSLDWGDADTQYF
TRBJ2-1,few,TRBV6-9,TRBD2,TGTGCCAGCAGTTATTCAGGACTAGCCAACAATGAGCAGTTCTTC,CASSYSGLANNEQFF
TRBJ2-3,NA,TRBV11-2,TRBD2,TGTGCCAGCAGCTTTACCCCCTGGCGGGAGTTCGGAACAGATACGCAGTATTTT,CASSFTPWREFGTDTQYF
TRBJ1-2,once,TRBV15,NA,TGTGCCACCAGCAAACAGATAAACTATGGCTACACCTTC,CATSKQINYGYTF
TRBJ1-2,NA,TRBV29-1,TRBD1,TGCAGCGTCCGGACAGGGGATGGCTACACCTTC,CSVRTGDGYTF
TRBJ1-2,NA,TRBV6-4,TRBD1,TGTGCCAGCAGTTCAGACAGGGTTGGCTACACCTTC,CASSSDRVGYTF
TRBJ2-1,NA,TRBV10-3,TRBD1,TGTGCCATCTGCCGGGACAGGGATGCCAATGAGCAGTTCTTC,CAICRDRDANEQFF
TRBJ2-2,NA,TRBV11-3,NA,TGTGCCAGCAGCTTAGTCACTACCGGGGAGCTGTTTTTT,CASSLVTTGELFF
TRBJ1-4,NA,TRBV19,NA,TGTGCCAGTACCCCAGAGGGTGGTAATGAAAAACTGTTTTTT,CASTPEGGNEKLFF
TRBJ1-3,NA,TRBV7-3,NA,TGTGCCAGCAGCCCTTTCTCTGGAAACACCATATATTTT,CASSPFSGNTIYF
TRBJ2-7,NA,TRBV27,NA,TGTGCCAGCAGTTTACGGGATCACTACGAGCAGTACTTC,CASSLRDHYEQYF
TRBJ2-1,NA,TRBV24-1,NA,TGTGCCACCAGGCCCCATGCGGAGAGCGGGGAGCAGTTCTTC,CATRPHAESGEQFF
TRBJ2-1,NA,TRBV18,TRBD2,TGTGCCAGCTCACCACGGAGACTAGCGGACCTTTTCAATCGATCCTACAATGAGCAGTTCTTC,CASSPRRLADLFNRSYNEQFF
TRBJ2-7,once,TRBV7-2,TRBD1,TGTGCCAGCAGCCCGCCGGGACAGGGGGCCTACGAGCAGTACTTC,CASSPPGQGAYEQYF
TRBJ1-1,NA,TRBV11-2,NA,TGTGCCAGCAGCTTAGAGTTGGGGGGGGGCACTGAAGCTTTCTTT,CASSLELGGGTEAFF
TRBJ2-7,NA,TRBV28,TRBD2,TGTGCCAGCAGTTGGAGCGGGAGCTCCTACGAGCAGTACTTC,CASSWSGSSYEQYF
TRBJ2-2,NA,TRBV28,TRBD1,TGTGCCAGCAGTTTAGCCGGGACAGTCAACACCGGGGAGCTGTTTTTT,CASSLAGTVNTGELFF
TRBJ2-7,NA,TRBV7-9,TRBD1,TGTGCCAGCAGCTTTAATCGAGGGACAGGCCCCTACGAGCAGTACTTC,CASSFNRGTGPYEQYF
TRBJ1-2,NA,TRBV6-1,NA,TGTGCCAGCAGTGAAACCCTGGGGGCGCGGGGCTACACCTTC,CASSETLGARGYTF
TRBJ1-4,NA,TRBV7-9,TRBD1,TGTGCCAGCAGCTTAGCAGAGGACAGGGTGGTTTTT,CASSLAEDRVVF
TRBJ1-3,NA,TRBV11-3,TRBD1,TGTGCCAGCAACCTTCAGTCGGGACAGGGGATCTCTGGAAACACCATATATTTT,CASNLQSGQGISGNTIYF
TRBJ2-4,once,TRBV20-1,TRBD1,TGCAGTGCTAGTGGAGACAGGGTCCTAGCCAAAAACATTCAGTACTTC,CSASGDRVLAKNIQYF
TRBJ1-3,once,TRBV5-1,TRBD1,TGCGCCAGCAGCTTGGTTGGGACAGGGATAGTCGGAAACACCATATATTTT,CASSLVGTGIVGNTIYF
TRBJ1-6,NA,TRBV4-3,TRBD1,TGCGCCAGCAGCCAAGAAGAGGGACAGGGGTATTCACCCCTCCACTTT,CASSQEEGQGYSPLHF
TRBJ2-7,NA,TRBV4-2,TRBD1,TGTGCCAGCAGCCCAGGGATTGCTAATTCGGGACAGGGGCTCTACGAGCAGTACTTC,CASSPGIANSGQGLYEQYF
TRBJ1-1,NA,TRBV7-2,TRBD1,TGTGCCAGCAGCCCCCAGACAGGGAGGAACACTGAAGCTTTCTTT,CASSPQTGRNTEAFF
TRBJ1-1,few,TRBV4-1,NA,TGCGCCAGCAGCCAAGGACAGTATGAAGCTTTCTTT,CASSQGQYEAFF
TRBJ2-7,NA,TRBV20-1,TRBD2,TGCAGTGCTAGTATAGCGGGACCCCTCTACGAGCAGTACTTC,CSASIAGPLYEQYF
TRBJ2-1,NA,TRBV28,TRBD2,TGTGCCAGCAGCTCTAGCGGGACTTTCTCCTACAATGAGCAGTTCTTC,CASSSSGTFSYNEQFF
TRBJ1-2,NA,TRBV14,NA,TGTGCCAGCAGCCAAGATGTCGTCGGGAGCGGCTACACCTTC,CASSQDVVGSGYTF
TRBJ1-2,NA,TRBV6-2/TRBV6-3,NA,TGTGCCAGCAGCGCAGACAGCTATGGCTACACCTTC,CASSADSYGYTF
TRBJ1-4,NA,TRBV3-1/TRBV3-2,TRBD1,TGTGCCAGCAGTTACGGGACAGCTCATGAAAAACTGTTTTTT,CASSYGTAHEKLFF
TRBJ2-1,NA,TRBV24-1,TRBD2,TGTGCCACCAGTGATTTACCTAGCGGGAGGGCCATAATGAATGAGCAGTTCTTC,CATSDLPSGRAIMNEQFF
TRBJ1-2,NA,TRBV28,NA,TGTGCCAGCAGTTTTGGCGGATCCAACTATGGCTACACCTTC,CASSFGGSNYGYTF
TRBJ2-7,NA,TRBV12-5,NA,TGTGCTAGTGGTTTGGTCCTAGATCCCGAGCAGTACTTC,CASGLVLDPEQYF
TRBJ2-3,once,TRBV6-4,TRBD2,TGTGCCAGCAGTGTACTAGCGGGAGGCACAGATACGCAGTATTTT,CASSVLAGGTDTQYF